The rows below give T cell receptor beta chains drawn from one sample of a study of blood T cell repertoires in COVID-19. Assay: immunoSEQ multiplex PCR; the TCRdb copy retains only in-frame clones and omits some. This sample yields a few hundred thousand clones, of which over 75% are seen a single time; more than 9% belongs to the top ten. Material: PBMCs or T cells enriched from blood (not recorded which). The receptors were gathered from a woman between 18 and 30 years old who had recovered from COVID-19. CDR3s leave out the opening cysteine and the closing phenylalanine or tryptophan. Each record gives: J gene, V gene, CDR3 protein.

j_call: TRBJ1-1
v_call: TRBV14
cdr3_aa: ASSQVMGGSANTEAF

j_call: TRBJ2-5
v_call: TRBV5-4
cdr3_aa: ASSQEWGPGETQY

j_call: TRBJ2-7
v_call: TRBV15
cdr3_aa: ATSGRRPGTYEQY

j_call: TRBJ1-2
v_call: TRBV15
cdr3_aa: ATSNRITGDYGYT

j_call: TRBJ2-7
v_call: TRBV18
cdr3_aa: ASSVRDGGYEQY

j_call: TRBJ1-5
v_call: TRBV19
cdr3_aa: ASSIMDSSNQPQH

j_call: TRBJ2-3
v_call: TRBV6-1
cdr3_aa: ASSERDRRTDTQY

j_call: TRBJ2-5
v_call: TRBV19
cdr3_aa: ASSIGGGAGETQY

j_call: TRBJ1-4
v_call: TRBV7-9
cdr3_aa: ASSPRQGKVEKLF

j_call: TRBJ2-5
v_call: TRBV5-8
cdr3_aa: ASSLGQGGETQY

j_call: TRBJ1-6
v_call: TRBV4-1
cdr3_aa: ASSQASGDLGSPLH

j_call: TRBJ2-7
v_call: TRBV24-1
cdr3_aa: AGARSYEQY

j_call: TRBJ1-2
v_call: TRBV2
cdr3_aa: ASSAYRGANYGYT

j_call: TRBJ2-5
v_call: TRBV7-9
cdr3_aa: ASRNDRGETQY

j_call: TRBJ2-3
v_call: TRBV6-5
cdr3_aa: ATTKDTQY

j_call: TRBJ1-2
v_call: TRBV5-1
cdr3_aa: ASSPPGQGGGYT

j_call: TRBJ2-7
v_call: TRBV7-9
cdr3_aa: ASTPPVWTENYEQY

j_call: TRBJ1-6
v_call: TRBV12-5
cdr3_aa: ASGLPGAPLH

j_call: TRBJ1-1
v_call: TRBV10-3
cdr3_aa: AISRQGMNTEAF

j_call: TRBJ1-1
v_call: TRBV6-5
cdr3_aa: ATFYTEAF

j_call: TRBJ1-3
v_call: TRBV6-1
cdr3_aa: ASSEYSLTRNTIY

j_call: TRBJ2-7
v_call: TRBV5-5
cdr3_aa: ASSSPGHSYEQY

j_call: TRBJ2-1
v_call: TRBV19
cdr3_aa: ASTETGSANEQF

j_call: TRBJ1-2
v_call: TRBV28
cdr3_aa: ASSSTGYGYT

j_call: TRBJ2-1
v_call: TRBV21-1
cdr3_aa: AGYRALSSYNEQF

j_call: TRBJ1-1
v_call: TRBV27
cdr3_aa: ASSGRDSLVGTEAF

j_call: TRBJ1-2
v_call: TRBV5-4
cdr3_aa: ASSVDRNYGYT

j_call: TRBJ1-2
v_call: TRBV6-5
cdr3_aa: ASSYGDRGDYGYT

j_call: TRBJ1-2
v_call: TRBV6-5
cdr3_aa: ASSYSYRNQGYT

j_call: TRBJ2-4
v_call: TRBV18
cdr3_aa: ASSPSIAAKNIQY

j_call: TRBJ1-5
v_call: TRBV19
cdr3_aa: ASSTSQGLRNQPQH

j_call: TRBJ2-7
v_call: TRBV27
cdr3_aa: ASSRQGLSSYEQY